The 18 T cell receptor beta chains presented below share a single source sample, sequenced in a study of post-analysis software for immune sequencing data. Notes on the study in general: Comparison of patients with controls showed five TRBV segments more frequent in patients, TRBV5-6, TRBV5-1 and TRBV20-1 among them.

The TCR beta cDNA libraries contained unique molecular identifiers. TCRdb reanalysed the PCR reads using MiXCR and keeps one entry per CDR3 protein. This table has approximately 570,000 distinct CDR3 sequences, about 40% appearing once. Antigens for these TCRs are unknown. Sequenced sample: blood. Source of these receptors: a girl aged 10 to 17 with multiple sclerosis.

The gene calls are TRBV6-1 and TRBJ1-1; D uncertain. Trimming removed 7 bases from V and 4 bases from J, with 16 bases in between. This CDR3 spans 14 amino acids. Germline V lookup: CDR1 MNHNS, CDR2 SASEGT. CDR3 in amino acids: CASTNGLETTEAFF. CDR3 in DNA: TGTGCCAGCACCAATGGGTTAGAGACCACTGAAGCTTTCTTT.

For the CDR3, the DNA is TGTGCCACAGGTGCGGGGGCCCTTAATTCACCCCTCCACTTT. The encoded protein is CATGAGALNSPLHF. V is TRBV12-3 or TRBV12-4 and J is TRBJ1-6, with D tentatively TRBD1 (6 bases). Trimming stripped 10 bases from V and 6 bases from J, with 16 bases between. The CDR3 spans 14 residues.

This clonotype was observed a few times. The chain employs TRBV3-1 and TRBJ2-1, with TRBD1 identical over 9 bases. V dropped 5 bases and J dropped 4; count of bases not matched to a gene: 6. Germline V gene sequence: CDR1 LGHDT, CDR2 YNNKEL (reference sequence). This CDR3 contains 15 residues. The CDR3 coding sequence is TGTGCCAGCAGCGGCCGGGACAGGGCTTACAATGAGCAGTTCTTC. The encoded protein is CASSGRDRAYNEQFF.

The CDR3 is CASSHGPQGKGQFF. The DNA for the CDR3 is TGTGCCAGCAGCCACGGACCGCAGGGGAAAGGCCAGTTCTTC. This chain joins TRBV4-2 and TRBJ2-1; possible D gene TRBD1, 6 bases. CDR3 length equals 14 residues. Trimming stripped 3 bases from V and 13 bases from J, with 19 bases between. Germline assignment: CDR1 LGHNA and CDR2 YNFKEQ.

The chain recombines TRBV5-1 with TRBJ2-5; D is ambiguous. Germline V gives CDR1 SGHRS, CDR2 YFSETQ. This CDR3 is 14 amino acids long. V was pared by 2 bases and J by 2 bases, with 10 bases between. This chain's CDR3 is CASSFRSPQETQYF. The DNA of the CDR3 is TGCGCCAGCAGCTTCCGAAGTCCTCAAGAGACCCAGTACTTC.

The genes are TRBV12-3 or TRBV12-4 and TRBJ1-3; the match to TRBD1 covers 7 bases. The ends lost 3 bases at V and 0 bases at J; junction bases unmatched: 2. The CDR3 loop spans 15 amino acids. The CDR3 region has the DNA TGTGCCAGCAGTTTTACAGGGGCCTCTGGAAACACCATATATTTT. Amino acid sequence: CASSFTGASGNTIYF.

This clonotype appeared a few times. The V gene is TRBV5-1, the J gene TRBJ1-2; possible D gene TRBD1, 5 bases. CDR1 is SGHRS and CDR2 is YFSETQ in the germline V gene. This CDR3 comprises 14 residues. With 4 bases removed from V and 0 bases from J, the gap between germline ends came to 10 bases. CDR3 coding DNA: TGCGCCAGCAGCCCATCGACAGCTAACTATGGCTACACCTTC. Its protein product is CASSPSTANYGYTF.

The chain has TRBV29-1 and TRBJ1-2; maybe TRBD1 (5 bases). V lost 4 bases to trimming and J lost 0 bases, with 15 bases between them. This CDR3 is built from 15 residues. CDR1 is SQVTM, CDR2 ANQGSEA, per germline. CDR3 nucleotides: TGCAGCGTTGGGGGGGAGTTCGGGACTAACTATGGCTACACCTTC. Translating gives CSVGGEFGTNYGYTF.

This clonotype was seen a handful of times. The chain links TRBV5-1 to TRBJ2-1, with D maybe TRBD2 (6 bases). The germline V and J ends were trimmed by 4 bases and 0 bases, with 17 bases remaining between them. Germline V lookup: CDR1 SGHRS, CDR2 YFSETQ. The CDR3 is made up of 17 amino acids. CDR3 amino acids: CASSLAGRPSSYNEQFF. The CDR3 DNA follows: TGCGCCAGCAGCCTGGCAGGGAGGCCTAGCTCCTACAATGAGCAGTTCTTC.

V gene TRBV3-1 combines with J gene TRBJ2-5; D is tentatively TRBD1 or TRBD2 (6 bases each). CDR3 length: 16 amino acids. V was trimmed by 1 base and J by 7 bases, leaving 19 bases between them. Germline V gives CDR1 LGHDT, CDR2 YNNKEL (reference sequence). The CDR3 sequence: CASSQGTGAAFGTQYF. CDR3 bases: TGTGCCAGCAGCCAAGGCACGGGGGCGGCCTTTGGGACCCAGTACTTC.

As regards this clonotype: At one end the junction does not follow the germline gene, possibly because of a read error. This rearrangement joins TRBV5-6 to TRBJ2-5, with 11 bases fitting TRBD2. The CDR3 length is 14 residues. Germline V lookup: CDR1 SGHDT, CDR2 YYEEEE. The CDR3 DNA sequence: TGCGCCAGCAACGATAGGACTAGCGGGGAGACCCAGTACTTC. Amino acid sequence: CASNDRTSGETQYF.

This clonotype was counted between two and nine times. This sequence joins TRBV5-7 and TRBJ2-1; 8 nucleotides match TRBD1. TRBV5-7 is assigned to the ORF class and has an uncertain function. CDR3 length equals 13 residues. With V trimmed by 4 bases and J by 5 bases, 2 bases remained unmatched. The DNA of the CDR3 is TGTGCCAGCAGCCAGACAGGGGACAATGAGCAGTTCTTC. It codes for CASSQTGDNEQFF.

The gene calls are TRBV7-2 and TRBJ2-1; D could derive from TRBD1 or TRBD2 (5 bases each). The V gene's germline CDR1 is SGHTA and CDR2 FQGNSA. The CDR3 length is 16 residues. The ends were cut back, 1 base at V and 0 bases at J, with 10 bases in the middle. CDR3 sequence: CASSLGTGRSYNEQFF. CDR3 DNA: TGTGCCAGCAGCTTAGGAACGGGGCGCTCCTACAATGAGCAGTTCTTC.

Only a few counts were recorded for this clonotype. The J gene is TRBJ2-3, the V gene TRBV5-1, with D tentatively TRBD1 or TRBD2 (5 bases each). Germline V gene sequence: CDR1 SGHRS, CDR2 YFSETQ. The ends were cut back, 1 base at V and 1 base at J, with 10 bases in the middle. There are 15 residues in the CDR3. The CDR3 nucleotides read TGCGCCAGCAGCTTGTACGGGGCTCGCACAGATACGCAGTATTTT. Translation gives CASSLYGARTDTQYF.

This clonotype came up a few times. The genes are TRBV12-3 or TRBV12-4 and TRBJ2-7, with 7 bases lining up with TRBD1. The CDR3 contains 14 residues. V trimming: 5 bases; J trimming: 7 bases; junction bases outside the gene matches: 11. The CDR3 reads CASSQGTVRWEQYF. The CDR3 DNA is TGTGCCAGCAGTCAGGGGACAGTTCGTTGGGAGCAGTACTTC.

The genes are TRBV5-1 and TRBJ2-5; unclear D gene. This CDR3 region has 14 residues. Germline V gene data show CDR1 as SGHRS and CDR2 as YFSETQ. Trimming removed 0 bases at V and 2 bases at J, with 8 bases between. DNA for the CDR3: TGCGCCAGCAGCTTGGAAAGCCAGCAAGAGACCCAGTACTTC. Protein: CASSLESQQETQYF.

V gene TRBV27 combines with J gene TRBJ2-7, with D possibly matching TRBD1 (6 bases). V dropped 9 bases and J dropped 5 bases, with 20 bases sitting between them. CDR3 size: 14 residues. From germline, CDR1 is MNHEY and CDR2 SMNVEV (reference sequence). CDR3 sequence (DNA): TGTGCCAGTTGGGGAACAGGGATTTTCAACGAGCAGTACTTC. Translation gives CASWGTGIFNEQYF.

The CDR3 is CASRAGTGIHEQYF. The CDR3 DNA is TGTGCCAGCAGGGCTGGGACAGGGATCCACGAGCAGTACTTC. The rearrangement uses TRBV2 and TRBJ2-7, with 9 bases that match TRBD1. Trimming at V came to 6 bases and at J to 5 bases, leaving 8 bases not matched to a gene. This CDR3 spans 14 amino acids. Germline V gives CDR1 SNHLY, CDR2 FYNNEI.